What follows are 9 T cell receptor beta chains derived from one specimen sequenced in a study of CD8+CD57+ T cells in acquired aplastic anemia. Genomic DNA acted as the template from which TCR beta VDJ combination and CDR3 sequence profiling were carried out. TCRdb re-analysed the reads in MiXCR, keeping a single row per CDR3 protein. The sample contains 110,000 or so distinct CDR3 sequences, approximately 61% of which appear only once. Flow cytometry had shown expanded CD8+CD57+ cells in the patients chosen for sequencing. Sequences were obtained from sorted CD4+, CD8+, or CD8+CD57+ T cells (not recorded which) from PBMCs. Receptors originate from a human donor with aplastic anemia.

The gene calls are TRBV19 and TRBJ2-5, with D maybe TRBD1 (6 bases). V dropped 5 bases and J dropped 3 bases, with 10 bases sitting between them. This CDR3 region has 13 residues. The germline V gene has CDR1 LNHDA and CDR2 SQIVND (reference sequence). The CDR3 is CASSAWTEETQYF. The CDR3 nucleotides read TGTGCCAGTAGTGCCTGGACAGAAGAGACCCAGTACTTC.

This chain joins TRBV7-3 and TRBJ1-1, with TRBD1 as a possible D gene (5 bases). Trimming removed 5 bases from V and 5 bases from J, with 12 bases in between. Germline values: CDR1 SGHTA, CDR2 FQGTGA. The length of the CDR3 is 13 residues. The CDR3 sequence is CASSEGSVTEAFF. The CDR3, as DNA: TGTGCCAGCAGCGAGGGGTCGGTAACTGAAGCTTTCTTT.

This chain uses TRBV5-4 with TRBJ2-7, with D possibly called TRBD1 or TRBD2 (5 bases each). Germline CDR1 reads SGHNT; CDR2 reads YYREEE (reference sequence). The V gene lost 2 bases and the J gene lost 6 bases, with 15 bases spanning the gap. The CDR3 is 14 residues long. The CDR3 sequence: CASSFRGGNGEQYF. The CDR3 DNA reads as TGTGCCAGCAGCTTTCGTGGGGGAAATGGCGAGCAGTACTTC.

This rearrangement joins TRBV10-3 to TRBJ2-5, with 9 bases aligning to TRBD1. Per germline, CDR1 ENHRY and CDR2 SYGVKD. Germline trimming cut 4 bases from V and 4 bases from J; bases unmatched to any gene: 1. This CDR3 is 13 amino acids long. The CDR3 DNA reads as TGTGCCATCAGTGGGGGACAGGGAGAGACCCAGTACTTC. Translating it yields CAISGGQGETQYF.

V gene TRBV29-1 combines with J gene TRBJ1-1, with unresolved D. V was shortened by 3 bases and J by 7 bases, with 12 bases between the two germline ends. This CDR3 is 12 amino acids long. The V gene's germline CDR1 is SQVTM and CDR2 ANQGSEA. The CDR3 DNA reads as TGCAGCGTTGAGGGAGCTGGGAGTGAAGCTTTCTTT. It specifies CSVEGAGSEAFF.

This clonotype was seen only once. The chain links TRBV7-6 to TRBJ2-7; 10 positions match TRBD1. The CDR3 runs 17 residues. Trimming removed 0 bases from V and 2 bases from J; junction bases left unmatched: 7. The germline CDR1 and CDR2 sequences are SGHVS and FNYEAQ. The CDR3 DNA follows: TGTGCCAGCAGCTTAGCGGAAGGACAGGGGGGCCCCTACGAGCAGTACTTC. It translates to CASSLAEGQGGPYEQYF. Drawing the rest from reference TRBV7-6 and TRBJ2-7, the complete variable domain is GAGVSQSPRYKVTKRGQDVALRCDPISGHVSLYWYRQALGQGPEFLTYFNYEAQQDKSGLPNDRFSAERPEGSISTLTIQRTEQRDSAMYRCASSLAEGQGGPYEQYFGPGTRLTVT.

This clonotype was counted once. V gene TRBV7-2 combines with J gene TRBJ2-2, with a weak D call TRBD2 (5 bases). The length of the CDR3 is 14 residues. Germline CDR1 is SGHTA and CDR2 is FQGNSA. Between the trimmed V and J ends, which lost 5 bases and 1 base, there was a span of 8 bases. CDR3 in amino acids: CASSQEGNTGELFF. CDR3 in DNA: TGTGCCAGCAGCCAAGAGGGGAACACCGGGGAGCTGTTTTTT.

This clonotype was seen a few times. The chain has TRBV19 and TRBJ2-1, with 10 bases matching TRBD2. This CDR3 spans 14 amino acids. Germline loops: CDR1 LNHDA, CDR2 SQIVND (reference sequence). V dropped 5 bases and J dropped 4; count of bases not matched to a gene: 2. CDR3 nucleotides: TGTGCCAGTAGTCTAGCGGGAGAGTACAATGAGCAGTTCTTC. Its protein product is CASSLAGEYNEQFF.

At least ten counts were recorded for this clonotype. V is TRBV12-3 or TRBV12-4 and J is TRBJ1-2, with no clear D. This CDR3 has 12 residues. The V and J ends lost 1 base and 5 bases respectively, with 5 bases between them. This chain's CDR3 is CASSLDRYGYTF. The CDR3 region has the DNA TGTGCCAGCAGTTTAGACAGATATGGCTACACCTTC.